The 17 T cell receptor beta chains listed next were all sequenced from one sample in a study of response to subunit inactivated influenza vaccine. MiXCR was run by TCRdb on the RT-PCR reads, yielding one entry per CDR3 protein. The data hold 550,000 to 800,000 distinct CDR3 sequences, with 14% observed a single time. The sample here was PBMCs from blood, taken 14 to 15 days before vaccination. All receptors come from a man aged 50 to 60 who received an inactivated influenza vaccine.

V usage is TRBV27 and J usage is TRBJ2-4; perhaps TRBD1 as D (5 bases). CDR1 MNHEY and CDR2 SMNVEV come from the germline V gene (reference sequence). The CDR3 consists of 14 residues. Trimming removed 5 bases from V and 9 bases from J, with 17 bases in between. The CDR3 DNA reads TGTGCCAGCAGTCCAGCAGCAGGGCAGGGCATTCAGTACTTC. Translation: CASSPAAGQGIQYF.

The chain recombines TRBV20-1 with TRBJ1-2; 9 bases align to TRBD1. The CDR3 length is 13 residues. V shed 6 bases and J 0 bases; nucleotides not matched to a gene: 2. From germline, CDR1 is DFQATT and CDR2 SNEGSKA (reference sequence). The CDR3, as DNA: TGCAGTGCAGGACAGGGGTCTAACTATGGCTACACCTTC. This codes for CSAGQGSNYGYTF.

The rearrangement links TRBV2 to TRBJ2-2; TRBD1 aligns across 8 bases. This CDR3 is 15 amino acids long. The trim removed 6 bases at V and 4 bases at J, leaving 7 bases unmatched. Germline V gene data show CDR1 as SNHLY and CDR2 as FYNNEI. Here the CDR3 DNA reads TGTGCCAGCAGACCGTGGACAGGGAGCACCGGGGAGCTGTTTTTT. It specifies CASRPWTGSTGELFF. The variable domain in full, with the rest retrieved from reference TRBV2 and TRBJ2-2, is EPEVTQTPSHQVTQMGQEVILRCVPISNHLYFYWYRQILGQKVEFLVSFYNNEISEKSEIFDDQFSVERPDGSNFTLKIRSTKLEDSAMYFCASRPWTGSTGELFFGEGSRLTVL.

This clonotype was recorded a few times. The chain is built from TRBV4-2 and TRBJ1-2; 7 bases line up with TRBD1. Germline V gene data show CDR1 as LGHNA and CDR2 as YNFKEQ. CDR3 length: 15 amino acids. V was clipped by 1 base and J by 5 bases; unmatched bases: 7. The CDR3 bases are TGTGCCAGCAGCCAAGCGTTGGAGGGGGCATATGGCTACACCTTC. Translating gives CASSQALEGAYGYTF.

The chain joins TRBV20-1 to TRBJ2-7, with D tentatively TRBD1 or TRBD2 (7 bases each). The CDR3 contains 13 residues. The germline CDR1 and CDR2 sequences are DFQATT and SNEGSKA (reference sequence). The V end lost 7 bases, the J end lost 0 bases, and 13 bases lay between the germline ends. DNA of the CDR3: TGCAGTGGCCAGGGGGGGATCTCCTACGAGCAGTACTTC. It is translated as CSGQGGISYEQYF.

This clonotype was counted at least ten times. The chain links TRBV20-1 to TRBJ2-5, with D perhaps assigned TRBD1 or TRBD2 (5 bases each). Trimming took 3 bases from V and 2 from J, leaving 7 bases between them. Germline V gene data show CDR1 as DFQATT and CDR2 as SNEGSKA (reference sequence). This CDR3 has 12 amino acids. The CDR3 DNA sequence: TGCAGTGCTAGGAGGGGACAAGAGACCCAGTACTTC. Encoded protein: CSARRGQETQYF.

Many counts were recorded for this clonotype. The chain has TRBV28 and TRBJ2-7, with D tentatively TRBD2 (6 bases). V shed 6 bases and J shed 4 bases, with 13 bases lying between them. The CDR3 covers 13 residues. Germline V CDR1 and CDR2: MDHEN, SYDVKM. The CDR3 DNA sequence: TGTGCCAGCAGCCCCACTAGCACATACGAGCAGTACTTC. Encoded protein: CASSPTSTYEQYF.

J is TRBJ2-7 and V is TRBV5-1; D is undetermined. Germline V gene sequence: CDR1 SGHRS, CDR2 YFSETQ. The CDR3 is 15 residues long. The V gene lost 1 base and the J gene lost 2 bases, with 13 bases spanning the gap. DNA for the CDR3: TGCGCCAGCAGCTTGTTTACAGATCCCCCCTACGAGCAGTACTTC. Amino acids: CASSLFTDPPYEQYF.

A few counts support this clonotype. This rearrangement joins TRBV5-6 to TRBJ1-5, with TRBD1 as a possible D gene (6 bases). The germline V gene encodes CDR1 SGHDT and CDR2 YYEEEE. Trimming removed 4 bases at V and 4 bases at J, with 18 bases between. The CDR3 runs to 16 residues. DNA of the CDR3: TGTGCCAGCAGCCTTTCCGGGGGCCGGCCGAATCAGCCCCAGCATTTT. Its protein is CASSLSGGRPNQPQHF. Variable domain in full (rest from reference TRBV5-6 and TRBJ1-5): DAGVTQSPTHLIKTRGQQVTLRCSPKSGHDTVSWYQQALGQGPQFIFQYYEEEERQRGNFPDRFSGHQFPNYSSELNVNALLLGDSALYLCASSLSGGRPNQPQHFGDGTRLSIL.

V usage is TRBV6-5 and J usage is TRBJ2-5; 7 bases fit TRBD1. V trimming: 0 bases; J trimming: 4 bases; junction bases outside the gene matches: 8. The germline V gene encodes CDR1 MNHEY and CDR2 SVGAGI. The CDR3 is made up of 16 amino acids. The CDR3 loop is CASSYSGRGLGETQYF. For the CDR3, the DNA is TGTGCCAGCAGTTACTCGGGCAGGGGGTTAGGAGAGACCCAGTACTTC.

This clonotype was detected only a few times. The chain links TRBV7-2 to TRBJ2-6; D perhaps matches TRBD2 (5 bases). The CDR3 is made up of 15 amino acids. Germline-derived CDR1 and CDR2 are SGHTA and FQGNSA. Trimming took off 4 bases at V and 7 bases at J, with 14 bases between the two ends. For the CDR3, the DNA is TGTGCCAGCAGCTCACGCGCCCGGGGAGCCAACGTCCTGACTTTC. It specifies CASSSRARGANVLTF.

V is TRBV12-3 or TRBV12-4 and J is TRBJ2-4; 7 nucleotides line up with TRBD2. There are 15 residues in the CDR3. V lost 6 bases to trimming and J lost 4 bases; unmatched junction nucleotides: 9. The CDR3 DNA is TGTGCCAGCAGCGCCCCGTCTAGCGGAAAAAACATTCAGTACTTC. This translates into CASSAPSSGKNIQYF.

This clonotype showed up many times. The gene calls are TRBV29-1 and TRBJ2-3, with TRBD2 matching over 7 bases. V shed 4 bases and J 2 bases; nucleotides not matched to a gene: 9. The CDR3 covers 15 residues. Per the germline V gene, CDR1 is SQVTM and CDR2 is ANQGSEA. CDR3 in amino acids: CSVAFGRTSTDTQYF. The CDR3 bases are TGCAGCGTTGCCTTCGGGAGGACCTCCACAGATACGCAGTATTTT.

This chain joins TRBV12-3 or TRBV12-4 and TRBJ2-1; 7 bases match TRBD2. This CDR3 region has 14 residues. After removal of 6 bases from V and 7 bases from J, the junction contained 9 bases not matched to a gene. The CDR3: CASSARLAMNEQFF. CDR3 in DNA: TGTGCCAGCAGCGCCCGACTAGCAATGAATGAGCAGTTCTTC.

V and J are TRBV5-1 and TRBJ2-5, with TRBD1 matching over 9 bases. This CDR3 region has 15 residues. In germline, CDR1 is SGHRS, CDR2 YFSETQ. Unmatched junction bases numbered 5, after V lost 3 bases and J lost 2 bases. DNA for the CDR3: TGCGCCAGCAGCTCACAGGGGGCGCGGCAAGAGACCCAGTACTTC. Translated: CASSSQGARQETQYF.

This clonotype has more than one count but fewer than ten. The rearrangement joins TRBV7-9 to TRBJ2-1; 8 bases line up with TRBD2. The CDR3 consists of 16 residues. The germline gives CDR1 SEHNR, CDR2 FQNEAQ (reference sequence). V dropped 5 bases and J dropped 1; count of bases not matched to a gene: 7. CDR3 in DNA: TGTGCCAGCAGCCCAGTCCTAGCGGGTTCCTACAATGAGCAGTTCTTC. This codes for CASSPVLAGSYNEQFF. Variable domain in full (rest from reference TRBV7-9 and TRBJ2-1): DTGVSQNPRHKITKRGQNVTFRCDPISEHNRLYWYRQTLGQGPEFLTYFQNEAQLEKSRLLSDRFSAERPKGSFSTLEIQRTEQGDSAMYLCASSPVLAGSYNEQFFGPGTRLTVL.

The CDR3 is CASSPLSYGVYEQYF. The CDR3 DNA follows: TGTGCCAGCAGCCCCTTATCTTACGGAGTTTACGAGCAGTACTTC. The chain recombines TRBV5-6 with TRBJ2-7; no clear D gene. This CDR3 has 15 residues. V lost 4 bases and J 4 bases, leaving 18 bases between the germline ends. Per the germline V gene, CDR1 is SGHDT and CDR2 is YYEEEE. Based on the CDR3 plus reference TRBV5-6 and TRBJ2-7, the full variable domain is DAGVTQSPTHLIKTRGQQVTLRCSPKSGHDTVSWYQQALGQGPQFIFQYYEEEERQRGNFPDRFSGHQFPNYSSELNVNALLLGDSALYLCASSPLSYGVYEQYFGPGTRLTVT.